The 9 T cell receptor beta chains below all came from one sample that was sequenced in a study of T-cell reconstitution after alpha-beta-depleted transplantation in children. Preparation of the TCRbeta library involved a method that used unique molecular identifiers. Via MiXCR, TCRdb re-called the PCR reads, giving one row per CDR3 protein. The repertoire holds about 540,000 distinct CDR3 sequences, with 27% as singletons. The source material was PBMCs, sampled before TCRalphabeta/CD19-depleted stem cell transplant. All receptors come from a boy in the first two years of life with Wiskott-Aldrich syndrome, due to receive a stem cell transplant.

The chain couples TRBV12-3 or TRBV12-4 to TRBJ1-2; 10 bases are a match to TRBD1. CDR3 length: 14 residues. V trimming: 5 bases; J trimming: 4 bases; junction bases outside the gene matches: 4. The CDR3 nucleotides read TGTGCCAGCAGTGACAGGGGGCCTGGCTATGGCTACACCTTC. This codes for CASSDRGPGYGYTF.

The chain links TRBV12-3 or TRBV12-4 to TRBJ1-2; the match to TRBD1 covers 9 bases. This CDR3 is 16 amino acids long. Unmatched junction bases numbered 11, after V lost 3 bases and J lost 6 bases. CDR3: CASSLGTGFREDGYTF. CDR3 DNA: TGTGCCAGCAGTTTGGGGACAGGGTTTAGGGAAGATGGCTACACCTTC.

J is TRBJ2-3 and V is TRBV20-1, with D possibly being TRBD1 (6 bases). Germline loops: CDR1 DFQATT, CDR2 SNEGSKA (reference sequence). The CDR3 has 12 residues. Trimming shortened V by 1 base and J by 11 bases, and 13 bases separated the two germline ends. In DNA, the CDR3 is TGCAGTGCTAGAGCCGGGACACTCAGGCAGTATTTT. Protein sequence: CSARAGTLRQYF.

This clonotype has a handful of counts. V usage is TRBV15 and J usage is TRBJ1-3, with D perhaps TRBD1 (6 bases). Germline loops: CDR1 LNHNV, CDR2 YYDKDF (reference sequence). V shed 5 bases and J shed 4 bases, with 12 bases lying between them. The CDR3 length is 14 residues. CDR3 sequence: CATSRGTQGNTIYF. CDR3 nucleotides: TGTGCCACCAGCCGAGGGACACAAGGAAACACCATATATTTT.

The chain employs TRBV14 and TRBJ2-7, with D possibly TRBD2 on 6 matching bases. CDR3 size: 13 residues. V dropped 5 bases and J dropped 5 bases, with 13 bases sitting between them. Germline values: CDR1 SGHDN, CDR2 FVKESK. CDR3 loop: CASSFVGGNEQYF. CDR3 DNA sequence: TGTGCCAGCAGCTTCGTCGGGGGAAACGAGCAGTACTTC.

This clonotype showed up just a few times. The junction differs from germline at one of its ends, possibly a read error. The rearrangement links TRBV29-1 to TRBJ1-1; D not certain. CDR3 length: 11 residues. The germline V gene has CDR1 SQVTM and CDR2 ANQGSEA. The CDR3, as DNA: TGCAGCGTTGGGCGGGCCAGTGAAGCTCTCTTT. It is translated as CSVGRASEALF. The complete variable domain, with remaining parts taken from reference TRBV29-1 and TRBJ1-1, reads SAVISQKPSRDICQRGTSLTIQCQVDSQVTMMFWYRQQPGQSLTLIATANQGSEATYESGFVIDKFPISRPNLTFSTLTVSNMSPEDSSIYLCSVGRASEALFGQGTRLTVV.

In this sample, this clonotype turned up a few times. The V gene is TRBV20-1, the J gene TRBJ2-3; TRBD2 aligns across 9 bases. The junction had 7 bases not matched to a gene; V was cut back by 6 bases and J by 0 bases. Germline-derived CDR1 and CDR2 are DFQATT and SNEGSKA (reference sequence). This CDR3 has 15 residues. The CDR3, as DNA: TGCAGTGCCCCCAGCGGGAGGTGGAGCACAGATACGCAGTATTTT. Translating gives CSAPSGRWSTDTQYF.

The chain combines TRBV5-1 with TRBJ2-5, with a tentative D call TRBD1 (6 bases). Trimming left V 0 bases short and J 4 bases short, with 16 bases between. Germline CDR1 SGHRS, CDR2 YFSETQ. The CDR3 spans 16 residues. The CDR3 sequence is CASSLDPGVMRETQYF. The CDR3 nucleotides are TGCGCCAGCAGCTTGGATCCAGGGGTGATGCGAGAGACCCAGTACTTC.

This clonotype has just one count. The V gene is TRBV20-1, the J gene TRBJ2-7; 9 bases are shared with TRBD2. Trimming at V came to 0 bases and at J to 3 bases, leaving 6 bases not matched to a gene. This CDR3 contains 15 residues. Germline V gives CDR1 DFQATT, CDR2 SNEGSKA (reference sequence). The CDR3 reads CSARDQPSGIYEQYF. DNA for the CDR3: TGCAGTGCTAGAGATCAGCCTAGCGGGATCTACGAGCAGTACTTC.